This T cell receptor beta chain is drawn from a study of blood T cells in healthy people across ages. Notes on the study in general: Fewer expanded clones and more diversity marked long-lived versus aged donors.

A second PCR of roughly 7 to 11 cycles used a sample-barcoded 5' primer and a J-beta primer mix. TCRdb reprocessed the 5' RACE reads with MiXCR, giving one entry per CDR3 protein. The table shows 450,000 to 700,000 distinct CDR3 sequences, with 27% occurring only once. CDR1 is MNHEY and CDR2 is SVGAGI in the germline V gene. This CDR3 has 15 amino acids. Trimming stripped 7 bases from V and 3 bases from J, with 18 bases between. This clonotype was seen ten or more times. What it recognizes is unknown. Input material: blood. This TCR was sampled from a woman aged 65 to 85 in good health. The chain uses TRBV6-5 and TRBJ1-1, with D uncertain. CDR3 residues: CASKTVEIRDTEAFF. CDR3 DNA sequence: TGTGCCAGCAAGACGGTGGAGATTCGAGACACTGAAGCTTTCTTT.